A selection of T cell receptor beta chains follows, all from one sample in a study of identical twins. TCRdb analysed the 5' RACE reads with MiXCR anew, one entry per CDR3 protein. Of some 500,000 distinct CDR3 sequences detected, more than 9% appear once; the ten largest clones hold roughly 3%. This sample also appeared in a second study, on yellow fever vaccine responses in identical twins.

Specimen: PBMCs. Receptors were obtained from a young woman in good health. The CDR3 runs from the conserved cysteine through the conserved F or W. A D gene is named only where the DNA matches it firmly. Size is omitted from some rows. Given values are once, few, many or a class for expanded clones.

cdr3_length	v_call	clone_size	d_call	j_call	cdr3_aa	cdr3_nt
17	TRBV10-3	NA	TRBD2	TRBJ2-2	CAISLKLAGENTGELFF	TGTGCCATCAGCCTAAAACTAGCGGGGGAGAACACCGGGGAGCTGTTTTTT
17	TRBV28	few	TRBD1	TRBJ2-7	CASSPLGQGAGFYEQYF	TGTGCCAGCAGTCCCCTGGGACAGGGGGCAGGTTTCTACGAGCAGTACTTC
17	TRBV4-2	NA	NA	TRBJ1-2	CASSRVGTELSNYGYTF	TGTGCCAGCAGCCGAGTAGGGACGGAGCTCTCTAACTATGGCTACACCTTC
15	TRBV20-1	NA	TRBD2	TRBJ2-1	CSARDPSAGANEQFF	TGCAGTGCTAGAGATCCATCTGCGGGAGCTAATGAGCAGTTCTTC
11	TRBV20-1	many	NA	TRBJ1-4	CSASEGEKLFF	TGCAGTGCTAGTGAGGGGGAAAAACTGTTTTTT
14	TRBV12-3/TRBV12-4	NA	NA	TRBJ2-1	CASSSGIDVNEQFF	TGTGCCAGCAGTTCCGGGATCGACGTAAATGAGCAGTTCTTC
15	TRBV29-1	NA	TRBD2	TRBJ2-3	CSVGSSGGGTDTQYF	TGCAGCGTTGGTAGTAGCGGGGGGGGGACAGATACGCAGTATTTT
12	TRBV7-2	NA	NA	TRBJ2-1	CASTSLWDEQFF	TGTGCCAGCACCTCTCTATGGGATGAGCAGTTCTTC
12	TRBV6-2/TRBV6-3	NA	NA	TRBJ2-7	CATRDPTYEQYF	TGTGCCACTAGAGACCCAACCTACGAGCAGTACTTC
15	TRBV10-3	few	TRBD2	TRBJ2-5	CATRGERGYQETQYF	TGTGCCACCAGGGGCGAGCGGGGGTACCAAGAGACCCAGTACTTC
15	TRBV5-6	few	TRBD2	TRBJ2-5	CASSLAVSSGETQYF	TGTGCCAGCAGCTTGGCCGTATCTAGCGGGGAGACCCAGTACTTC
16	TRBV9	few	NA	TRBJ2-7	CASSVATGSGTYEQYF	TGTGCCAGCAGCGTAGCTACGGGCTCGGGAACCTACGAGCAGTACTTC
15	TRBV4-3	NA	TRBD1	TRBJ2-7	CASSQDWDRVYEQYF	TGCGCCAGCAGCCAAGATTGGGACAGGGTCTACGAGCAGTACTTC
12	TRBV2	NA	NA	TRBJ2-7	CASSVAEGGQYF	TGTGCCAGCAGTGTCGCGGAGGGGGGGCAGTACTTC
15	TRBV12-3/TRBV12-4	many	NA	TRBJ2-3	CASSLRDLNTDTQYF	TGTGCCAGCAGTTTAAGGGACTTAAACACAGATACGCAGTATTTT
18	TRBV7-8	few	TRBD2	TRBJ2-5	CASSRGAGGSVIQETQYF	TGTGCCAGCAGCCGCGGTGCGGGAGGGTCCGTCATTCAAGAGACCCAGTACTTC
13	TRBV27	many	NA	TRBJ2-4	CASSTGAGNIQYF	TGTGCCAGCAGTACCGGGGCAGGAAACATTCAGTACTTC
18	TRBV11-1	few	TRBD2	TRBJ2-5	CASSPRLAGDWDQETQYF	TGTGCCAGCAGCCCCCGACTAGCGGGAGATTGGGACCAAGAGACCCAGTACTTC
15	TRBV27	many	NA	TRBJ2-1	CASSLESSVGDEQFF	TGTGCCAGCAGTTTAGAGTCTAGCGTTGGGGATGAGCAGTTCTTC
15	TRBV5-1	many	TRBD2	TRBJ2-3	CASSREGFWTDTQYF	TGCGCCAGCAGCCGGGAGGGATTTTGGACAGATACGCAGTATTTT
15	TRBV4-2	few	TRBD2	TRBJ2-5	CASSQDPGLAGEMYF	TGTGCCAGCAGCCAAGACCCGGGACTAGCGGGCGAAATGTACTTC
16	TRBV6-2/TRBV6-3	NA	NA	TRBJ2-1	CASSYVAGLAYNEQFF	TGTGCCAGCAGTTACGTGGCGGGATTGGCCTACAATGAGCAGTTCTTC
15	TRBV11-3	NA	TRBD2	TRBJ2-5	CASSSRSGRMETQYF	TGTGCCAGCAGCTCCCGTAGCGGGAGGATGGAGACCCAGTACTTC
16	TRBV20-1	NA	TRBD1	TRBJ2-7	CSASPIPQGAGYEQYF	TGCAGTGCTTCCCCGATTCCTCAGGGGGCCGGGTACGAGCAGTACTTC
16	TRBV6-2/TRBV6-3	few	TRBD2	TRBJ2-7	CASSYNLAGGFYEQYF	TGTGCCAGCAGTTATAACCTAGCGGGAGGGTTCTACGAGCAGTACTTC
15	TRBV20-1	few	NA	TRBJ2-7	CSARDTGLFGYEQYF	TGCAGTGCTAGAGATACAGGGCTTTTCGGCTACGAGCAGTACTTC
14	TRBV25-1	many	TRBD2	TRBJ2-3	CASSPSGVADTQYF	TGTGCCAGCAGTCCTAGCGGGGTGGCAGATACGCAGTATTTT
14	TRBV29-1	NA	NA	TRBJ2-5	CSVDVSGSKETQYF	TGCAGCGTTGACGTTAGCGGATCCAAGGAGACCCAGTACTTC
14	TRBV7-2	NA	NA	TRBJ2-1	CASSPHASYNEQFF	TGTGCCAGCAGCCCCCACGCCTCCTACAATGAGCAGTTCTTC
16	TRBV27	many	TRBD2	TRBJ2-5	CASSSLLAGPKETQYF	TGTGCCAGCAGTTCGCTCTTAGCGGGGCCAAAAGAGACCCAGTACTTC
14	TRBV20-1	NA	NA	TRBJ1-1	CSAAYPGADTEAFF	TGCAGTGCCGCTTACCCCGGTGCGGACACTGAAGCTTTCTTT
16	TRBV5-1	many	NA	TRBJ2-5	CASSLDPHGLRETQYF	TGCGCCAGCAGCTTGGATCCTCATGGATTACGGGAGACCCAGTACTTC
10	TRBV29-1	many	NA	TRBJ1-1	CSAHRTEAFF	TGCAGCGCCCACCGGACTGAAGCTTTCTTT
13	TRBV20-1	many	NA	TRBJ2-2	CSARDGVTGELFF	TGCAGTGCTAGAGATGGCGTTACCGGGGAGCTGTTTTTT
13	TRBV5-1	few	NA	TRBJ2-1	CASSYGTINEQFF	TGCGCCAGCAGCTACGGGACAATCAATGAGCAGTTCTTC
14	TRBV7-2	few	NA	TRBJ2-5	CASSFLYGQETQYF	TGTGCCAGCAGCTTCCTTTACGGACAAGAGACCCAGTACTTC
15	TRBV27	NA	TRBD1	TRBJ2-5	CASSLWTGHKETQYF	TGTGCCAGCAGCCTATGGACAGGGCATAAGGAGACCCAGTACTTC
15	TRBV7-9	NA	NA	TRBJ2-7	CASTQGDGSSYEQYF	TGTGCCAGCACCCAAGGGGACGGCAGCTCCTACGAGCAGTACTTC
15	TRBV4-2	few	TRBD2	TRBJ2-5	CASSQEGGEGETQYF	TGTGCCAGCAGCCAAGAGGGGGGGGAGGGAGAGACCCAGTACTTC
15	TRBV7-9	NA	TRBD1	TRBJ1-5	CASSPGGSHPQPQHF	TGTGCCAGCAGCCCAGGGGGCTCCCATCCCCAGCCCCAGCATTTT
15	TRBV5-1	few	NA	TRBJ2-7	CASSLSADSFYEQYF	TGCGCCAGCAGCTTGAGCGCAGACAGCTTCTACGAGCAGTACTTC
16	TRBV12-3/TRBV12-4	few	TRBD1	TRBJ2-3	CASSVQGARLLDTQYF	TGTGCCAGCAGTGTACAGGGGGCCCGATTATTAGATACGCAGTATTTT
13	TRBV5-1	many	NA	TRBJ2-3	CASSLNGADTQYF	TGCGCCAGCAGCTTGAACGGCGCAGATACGCAGTATTTT
15	TRBV4-2	many	TRBD2	TRBJ2-1	CASSPGRGAHNEQFF	TGTGCCAGCAGCCCTGGGCGGGGGGCCCACAATGAGCAGTTCTTC
16	TRBV7-2	few	NA	TRBJ2-7	CASSAGVGGYSYEQYF	TGTGCCAGCAGCGCAGGGGTGGGGGGGTACTCCTACGAGCAGTACTTC
15	TRBV19	NA	NA	TRBJ2-7	CASSTREDLVYEQYF	TGTGCCAGTAGTACAAGGGAGGACTTGGTCTACGAGCAGTACTTC
13	TRBV25-1	many	TRBD1	TRBJ2-7	CASSGQGMNEQYF	TGTGCCAGCAGCGGACAGGGGATGAACGAGCAGTACTTC
12	TRBV4-2	many	NA	TRBJ1-6	CASSQGGLALHF	TGTGCCAGCAGCCAGGGGGGTTTAGCCCTCCACTTT
17	TRBV10-3	few	NA	TRBJ1-5	CAISESAGFFGNQYQHF	TGTGCCATCAGTGAGTCGGCAGGGTTCTTTGGCAATCAGTACCAGCATTTT
15	TRBV5-6	few	NA	TRBJ1-1	CASSWLGRLNTEAFF	TGTGCCAGCAGCTGGTTGGGACGGCTGAACACTGAAGCTTTCTTT
14	TRBV20-1	many	NA	TRBJ2-7	CSARTVILSYEQYF	TGCAGTGCTAGGACGGTAATCCTCTCCTACGAGCAGTACTTC
16	TRBV24-1	few	TRBD2	TRBJ2-2	CATSDRKKREPGELFF	TGTGCCACCAGTGATCGGAAAAAGCGGGAGCCCGGGGAGCTGTTTTTT
16	TRBV4-2	NA	NA	TRBJ2-3	CASSQVGGRASDTQYF	TGTGCCAGCAGCCAAGTTGGAGGCAGGGCGTCAGATACGCAGTATTTT
15	TRBV15	NA	NA	TRBJ2-2	CATSRELANTGELFF	TGTGCCACCAGCAGAGAACTAGCGAACACCGGGGAGCTGTTTTTT
14	TRBV6-2/TRBV6-3	few	NA	TRBJ2-7	CASRGASRPTEQYF	TGTGCCAGCAGGGGGGCTAGTAGGCCCACCGAGCAGTACTTC
13	TRBV20-1	many	NA	TRBJ2-7	CSAERAVTYEQYF	TGCAGTGCTGAGCGGGCCGTAACCTACGAGCAGTACTTC
13	TRBV3-1	few	NA	TRBJ2-1	CASSPPTDNEQFF	TGTGCCAGCAGCCCTCCGACGGACAATGAGCAGTTCTTC
14	TRBV11-2	NA	NA	TRBJ2-3	CASSLYSHGDTQYF	TGTGCCAGCAGCTTATATTCTCACGGAGATACGCAGTATTTT
15	TRBV20-1	NA	NA	TRBJ2-5	CSASLLETRQETQYF	TGCAGTGCTAGCTTACTGGAGACTAGACAAGAGACCCAGTACTTC